This T cell receptor beta chain was sequenced in a study of shared clonotypes between healthy human individuals. Each donor was a Caucasian adult residing in Nashville, Tennessee. Subsets obtained from CD4+ cells comprised CD45RA+ naive and CD45RA-negative memory cells. Remarks on this clone: Antigen unknown. Additional DNA sequences in this sample encode the identical CDR3.

The CDR3 runs 15 residues. Germline assignment: CDR1 SGHRS and CDR2 YFSETQ. Trimming removed 4 bases at V and 2 bases at J, with 15 bases between. Study-wide results and limits: The genetic and exposure-history diversity represented was limited by few donors.

In the original analysis: Junction-only sequences without quality scores were provided by ImmunoSEQ, so filtering was different. The method was immunoSEQ multiplex PCR; TCRdb's version includes in-frame clones alone and lacks a portion of them. Clonal size and the V and J genes are those of that table, whereas D and trimming came from the DNA. The repertoire includes 950,000 to 1,300,000 clones, about 70% of them detected once, and approximately 1.5% sits in the top ten. The rearrangement links TRBV5-1 to TRBJ2-5; D unclear. The sequence derives from a man between 18 and 29 years old in good health. Sequences were obtained from memory CD4+ T cells sorted from blood. The subset: CD45RA-negative fraction. CDR3: CASSLDTGPQETQYF. The CDR3 DNA sequence: TGCGCCAGCAGCCTGGATACCGGGCCTCAAGAGACCCAGTACTTC. The entire variable domain, with the rest obtained from reference TRBV5-1 and TRBJ2-5, is as follows: KAGVTQTPRYLIKTRGQQVTLSCSPISGHRSVSWYQQTPGQGLQFLFEYFSETQRNKGNFPGRFSGRQFSNSRSEMNVSTLELGDSALYLCASSLDTGPQETQYFGPGTRLLVL.